This TCR beta chain was recovered during a study of post-analysis software for immune sequencing data. Whole-study findings and limits: There were roughly 5 TRBV segments more frequent in patients than controls, and TRBV5-6, TRBV5-1 and TRBV20-1 were among them. For normalized Chao1 diversity, multiple sclerosis patients scored significantly lower than controls did.

Note on this clonotype: Its matching antigen is unknown.

CDR1 is MDHEN, CDR2 SYDVKM, per germline. This CDR3 is built from 17 residues. V was trimmed by 6 bases and J by 0 bases, leaving 20 bases between them. Unique molecular identifiers were built into the TCR beta cDNA libraries. cDNA molecules numbering 400,000 to 550,000 came from roughly 1 to 10 million T cells. TCRdb called the PCR reads again in MiXCR, with one record for every CDR3 protein. The table lists some 500,000 distinct CDR3 sequences, roughly 45% of them singletons. Sequencing was done on a sample of blood. The chain has TRBV28 and TRBJ1-2, with TRBD1 as a possible D gene (6 bases). This receptor was obtained from a girl between 10 and 17 years old with multiple sclerosis. CDR3 sequence (DNA): TGTGCCAGCAGCCTACCCCGGGCGACAGGCTCTAACTATGGCTACACCTTC. Residues: CASSLPRATGSNYGYTF.